Below, 24 T cell receptor beta chains from the same sample are listed, as sequenced in a study of blood T cell repertoires in COVID-19. TCRdb's table, derived via immunoSEQ multiplex PCR, lists solely in-frame clones and lacks some. The data show around 150,000 clones, 80% seen once. Specimen: PBMCs or T cells enriched from blood (not recorded which). These TCRs come from a man aged 35 to 55 who had recovered from COVID-19.

The chain couples TRBV18 to TRBJ1-2, with D possibly being TRBD1 (5 bases). The V end was cut by 0 bases, the J end by 0 bases, with 5 bases between. CDR3 size: 14 residues. CDR1 KGHSH and CDR2 LQKENI come from the germline V gene. The CDR3 here is CASSPPTANYGYTF. CDR3 nucleotide sequence: TGTGCCAGCTCACCACCGACAGCTAACTATGGCTACACCTTC.

This chain uses TRBV2 with TRBJ2-2; 11 nucleotides align to TRBD1. V lost 8 bases to trimming and J lost 5 bases; unmatched junction nucleotides: 13. Germline V gene sequence: CDR1 SNHLY, CDR2 FYNNEI. The length of the CDR3 is 17 residues. CDR3 loop: CASSHGRDRGDTGELFF. The CDR3 DNA sequence: TGTGCCAGCTCCCACGGGCGGGACAGGGGGGATACCGGGGAGCTGTTTTTT.

The chain uses TRBV7-9 and TRBJ1-5; 7 bases map to TRBD1. There are 19 residues in the CDR3. J was trimmed by 0 bases and V by 2 bases; bases with no gene match: 13. Germline CDR1 reads SEHNR; CDR2 reads FQNEAQ (reference sequence). The CDR3 region has the DNA TGTGCCAGCAGCTTATCGGCTGAAACGGGACAGCTTAGCAATCAGCCCCAGCATTTT. Residues: CASSLSAETGQLSNQPQHF.

The chain carries TRBV5-6 and TRBJ1-2, with TRBD1 matching over 10 bases. Germline CDR1 reads SGHDT; CDR2 reads YYEEEE. The CDR3 totals 14 residues. Trimming at V came to 6 bases and at J to 8 bases, leaving 10 bases not matched to a gene. CDR3 nucleotide sequence: TGTGCCAGCATGCCGGGACAGGGGAGGGGGGGCTACACCTTC. Translating gives CASMPGQGRGGYTF.

This chain joins TRBV18 and TRBJ1-2; 7 bases are a match to TRBD1. The CDR3 totals 14 residues. CDR1 and CDR2 from the germline V gene are KGHSH and LQKENI. Trimming took 3 bases from V and 5 from J; bases not matched to a gene: 6. The chain's CDR3 is CASSPPGQPYGYTF. CDR3 DNA sequence: TGTGCCAGCTCACCTCCGGGACAGCCTTATGGCTACACCTTC. The full variable domain, rest sourced from reference TRBV18 and TRBJ1-2, is NAGVMQNPRHLVRRRGQEARLRCSPMKGHSHVYWYRQLPEEGLKFMVYLQKENIIDESGMPKERFSAEFPKEGPSILRIQQVVRGDSAAYFCASSPPGQPYGYTFGSGTRLTVV.

The chain recombines TRBV30 with TRBJ2-1, with D hard to call. CDR1 is GTSNPN and CDR2 is SVGIG in the germline V gene (reference sequence). Trimming took 2 bases from V and 0 from J, leaving 11 bases between them. The CDR3 has 15 amino acids. This chain's CDR3 is CAWSSRQSSYNEQFF. The CDR3 region has the DNA TGTGCCTGGAGTTCGAGGCAGAGCTCCTACAATGAGCAGTTCTTC.

This clone was observed once. The rearrangement links TRBV7-9 to TRBJ2-3; TRBD2 agrees at 9 bases. The junction had 11 bases not matched to a gene; V was cut back by 5 bases and J by 2 bases. The CDR3 is 17 amino acids. Germline CDR1 is SEHNR and CDR2 is FQNEAQ (reference sequence). The CDR3 nucleotides are TGTGCCAGCAGCCTACGAGCGGGGGGCTCTCCCACAGATACGCAGTATTTT. It specifies CASSLRAGGSPTDTQYF.

V is TRBV28 and J is TRBJ1-2; D is uncertain. This CDR3 contains 13 residues. Germline assignment: CDR1 MDHEN and CDR2 SYDVKM. Deletions cut 6 bases from V and 3 bases from J, with 11 bases between. CDR3 loop: CASRNTVDYGYTF. CDR3 nucleotides: TGTGCCAGCAGAAACACAGTGGACTATGGCTACACCTTC.

The chain uses TRBV3-1 (or the pseudogene TRBV3-2) and TRBJ2-5, with 8 bases matching TRBD2. V gave up 5 bases and J gave up 4 bases; unmatched junction bases: 24. The V gene's germline CDR1 is LGHDT and CDR2 YNNKEL (reference sequence). This CDR3 comprises 20 residues. The CDR3 DNA reads TGTGCCAGCAGCAGAGGGGCTCGCGGGGGGTTCACCGGCGGGCGAGAGACCCAGTACTTC. This sequence encodes CASSRGARGGFTGGRETQYF.

The rearrangement joins TRBV19 to TRBJ1-4; D may be TRBD1 (5 bases). Per germline, CDR1 LNHDA and CDR2 SQIVND (reference sequence). The V and J ends lost 6 bases and 1 base respectively, with 12 bases between them. This CDR3 is 15 amino acids long. The DNA for the CDR3 is TGTGCCAGTAGGGCCCCAGGGTTAACTAATGAAAAACTGTTTTTT. It encodes CASRAPGLTNEKLFF.

The rearrangement joins TRBV10-3 to TRBJ2-2, with TRBD2 identical over 10 bases. The CDR3 contains 16 residues. Germline CDR1 and CDR2: ENHRY and SYGVKD. V gave up 6 bases and J gave up 10 bases; unmatched junction bases: 14. The CDR3 DNA follows: TGTGCCATCAGGGCCGCGGTACTAGCGGGGCGGACGGAGCTGTTTTTT. It encodes CAIRAAVLAGRTELFF.

V and J are TRBV9 and TRBJ2-6; 9 positions match TRBD1. Trimming at V came to 3 bases and at J to 4 bases, leaving 14 bases not matched to a gene. There are 19 residues in the CDR3. The germline CDR1 and CDR2 sequences are SGDLS and YYNGEE. CDR3 DNA sequence: TGTGCCAGCAGCGCCGAGGGGGACACAGGGGGCAGAGGGGCCAACGTCCTGACTTTC. It encodes CASSAEGDTGGRGANVLTF.

This chain joins TRBV3-1 (or the pseudogene TRBV3-2) and TRBJ2-5; 14 bases agree with TRBD2. The CDR3 contains 15 residues. Trimming at V came to 7 bases and at J to 6 bases, leaving 7 bases not matched to a gene. Per the germline V gene, CDR1 is LGHDT and CDR2 is YNNKEL (reference sequence). The CDR3, as DNA: TGTGCCAGCACCCGGGGGACTAGCGGGGGAAAGACCCAGTACTTC. Its protein product is CASTRGTSGGKTQYF.

This chain connects TRBV7-8 to TRBJ1-2; D gene ambiguous. The CDR3 sequence is 13 residues long. Trimming stripped 11 bases from V and 4 bases from J, with 17 bases between. Germline lookup yields CDR1 SGHVS and CDR2 FQNEAQ. The CDR3 nucleotides are TGTGCCTCCCCCAACTTGGCGGGCTATGGCTACACCTTC. Protein product: CASPNLAGYGYTF.

The rearrangement joins TRBV2 to TRBJ1-4; D is undetermined. This CDR3 comprises 12 residues. V lost 8 bases and J 4 bases, leaving 8 bases between the germline ends. CDR1 is SNHLY, CDR2 FYNNEI, per germline. The CDR3 coding sequence is TGTGCCAGCCTAGGTCGTAATGAAAAACTGTTTTTT. This codes for CASLGRNEKLFF.

The chain couples TRBV11-2 to TRBJ2-5; 9 bases are shared with TRBD1. This CDR3 region has 15 residues. Germline V gives CDR1 SGHAT, CDR2 FQNNGV. J lost 5 bases, V lost 4 bases, and 8 bases had no gene match. CDR3 region: CASSSLQGAGETQYF. As DNA, the CDR3 is TGTGCCAGCAGCTCTCTACAGGGGGCGGGGGAGACCCAGTACTTC.

This clone was found once. The chain employs TRBV7-8 and TRBJ1-1; possibly TRBD1 for D (6 bases). Germline lookup yields CDR1 SGHVS and CDR2 FQNEAQ. V dropped 3 bases and J dropped 11 bases, with 13 bases sitting between them. The CDR3 consists of 12 residues. The CDR3 DNA follows: TGTGCCAGCAGCTTTGGGGGGGCGGACGCTTTCTTT. This translates into CASSFGGADAFF.

V is TRBV13 and J is TRBJ1-2; D unresolved. V lost 1 base and J 8 bases, leaving 14 bases between the germline ends. The CDR3 runs to 14 residues. The V gene's germline CDR1 is PRHDT and CDR2 FYEKMQ (reference sequence). CDR3: CASSLARPGGGYTF. The CDR3 DNA reads TGTGCCAGCAGCTTAGCCCGACCTGGCGGGGGCTACACCTTC.

The CDR3 nucleotides read TGTGCCAGCAGTGAATATGGACAGGGCTGGTACGAGCAGTACGTC. Protein: CASSEYGQGWYEQYV. The chain joins TRBV6-1 to TRBJ2-7; TRBD1 matches 8 bases. The J segment lost 4 bases and the V segment lost 2 bases, leaving 7 bases of the junction unmatched. CDR3 length equals 15 residues. Germline V lookup: CDR1 MNHNS, CDR2 SASEGT.

V usage is TRBV7-9 and J usage is TRBJ2-2; weak D call: TRBD2 (6 bases). The CDR3 runs 15 residues. V was clipped by 7 bases and J by 3 bases, with 15 bases between them. The germline V gene has CDR1 SEHNR and CDR2 FQNEAQ (reference sequence). Here the CDR3 reads CASTTGPGDTGELFF. DNA of the CDR3: TGTGCCAGCACCACCGGCCCGGGGGACACCGGGGAGCTGTTTTTT.

The chain recombines TRBV7-2 with TRBJ1-5, with 8 nucleotides matching TRBD1. Trimming removed 2 bases from V and 1 base from J; junction bases left unmatched: 1. Germline loops: CDR1 SGHTA, CDR2 FQGNSA. This CDR3 has 15 amino acids. The CDR3 DNA reads as TGTGCCAGCAGCTTAAGGACAGGGAGCAATCAGCCCCAGCATTTT. Residues: CASSLRTGSNQPQHF.

The rearrangement links TRBV6-5 to TRBJ2-5, with TRBD2 matching 10 bases. Germline assignment: CDR1 MNHEY and CDR2 SVGAGI. The CDR3 length is 14 residues. J was trimmed by 4 bases and V by 6 bases; bases with no gene match: 5. The CDR3 DNA reads TGTGCCAGCAGGGATAGCGGGGGGAGAGAGACCCAGTACTTC. It translates to CASRDSGGRETQYF.

The V and J genes are TRBV29-1 and TRBJ1-5; D is unresolved. Germline lookup yields CDR1 SQVTM and CDR2 ANQGSEA. Trimming shortened V by 4 bases and J by 1 base, and 11 bases separated the two germline ends. This CDR3 has 14 residues. CDR3 bases: TGCAGCGTTGGGACTGGGTCGAGCAATCAGCCCCAGCATTTT. This encodes CSVGTGSSNQPQHF. Full variable domain (outside the CDR3, taken from reference TRBV29-1 and TRBJ1-5): SAVISQKPSRDICQRGTSLTIQCQVDSQVTMMFWYRQQPGQSLTLIATANQGSEATYESGFVIDKFPISRPNLTFSTLTVSNMSPEDSSIYLCSVGTGSSNQPQHFGDGTRLSIL.

The rearrangement joins TRBV6-1 to TRBJ1-5; 7 bases are shared with TRBD1. This CDR3 is 19 amino acids long. V lost 3 bases to trimming and J lost 0 bases; unmatched junction nucleotides: 14. The germline V gene encodes CDR1 MNHNS and CDR2 SASEGT. The CDR3 nucleotides read TGTGCCAGCAGTGACCGAGACAGGGTCTTGGGTTATAGCAATCAGCCCCAGCATTTT. This codes for CASSDRDRVLGYSNQPQHF.